Here is one T cell receptor beta chain with its context. The data were obtained in a study of patients and donors after allogeneic stem cell transplantation. MiXCR, run by TCRdb on the RT-PCR reads, gives a single entry per CDR3 protein. The profile shows around 150,000 distinct CDR3 sequences, about a third of them singletons. This CDR3 comprises 16 residues. Germline assignment: CDR1 LGHNA and CDR2 YNFKEQ. V lost 0 bases, J lost 2 bases, and 13 bases lay in between. Sequencing was carried out using blood, either unsorted or a sorted T cell fraction (not recorded which). This chain links TRBV4-2 with TRBJ2-5, with D maybe TRBD1 (6 bases). This TCR was sampled from a human donor who was either an allogeneic HSCT recipient or a stem cell or donor lymphocyte infusion donor (not recorded which). It is not recorded whose cells these are; they may come from a transplant donor. The CDR3 DNA sequence: TGTGCCAGCAGCCAAGACTGGGGGCAAGGGCAAGAGACCCAGTACTTC. Protein: CASSQDWGQGQETQYF.